The entry that follows covers one T cell receptor (beta chain) sequence. This specimen belongs to a study of blood T cells in healthy people across ages. Primers used in a second PCR of about 6 to 12 cycles were a sample-barcoded 5' primer and a J-beta primer mix. Each CDR3 protein gets one entry after TCRdb re-called the 5' RACE reads with MiXCR. The repertoire holds more than 600,000 distinct CDR3 sequences, with around 25% as singletons. This sample also belongs to another study, concerning T cells of mothers and their children.

Sequencing was done on a sample of blood. The sequence was obtained from a boy younger than 18 in good health.

The CDR3 spells CASIGDGEKLFF. As DNA, the CDR3 is TGTGCCAGCATCGGGGACGGAGAAAAACTGTTTTTT. The J gene is TRBJ1-4, the V gene TRBV6-4, with TRBD1 as a possible D gene (5 bases). The CDR3 covers 12 residues. Germline CDR1 reads MRHNA; CDR2 reads SNTAGT. V was trimmed by 7 bases and J by 8 bases, leaving 11 bases between them.